This T cell receptor (beta chain) appears in the sequencing data of a study of breast tumors, draining lymph nodes, adjacent tissues. General study results and limits: Most tumor T cells seemingly derive from lymph node, then expand in tumor.

This clonotype was counted many times. The target antigen is unknown. TCRdb reprocessed the multiplex PCR reads via MiXCR and lists one record per CDR3 protein. The repertoire holds some 52,000 distinct CDR3 sequences, with 42% as singletons. This CDR3 is built from 13 residues. Trimming stripped 2 bases from V and 2 bases from J, with 5 bases between. The germline CDR1 and CDR2 sequences are SGHDN and FVKESK. The receptor was isolated from a female donor with breast cancer. Some clones in this sample may be carry-over from other donors' samples. The V and J genes are TRBV14 and TRBJ2-3; D is uncertain. Sequencing was carried out using breast tumor tissue. The CDR3 protein is CASSQRYTDTQYF. In nucleotides, the CDR3 is TGTGCCAGCAGCCAAAGGTACACAGATACGCAGTATTTT.